The 20 T cell receptor beta chains given below trace back to one sample, sequenced in a study of cytomegalovirus exposure and HLA in healthy donors. It was with 60 Vbeta and 13 Jbeta primers that the PCR ran. Generated by immunoSEQ multiplex PCR, the TCRdb table keeps only in-frame clones and is missing some. The data show roughly 220,000 clones, under 80% seen once. Sequenced: PBMCs. The receptors stem from a woman in her 30s in good health and CMV-seronegative.

The J gene is TRBJ2-3, the V gene TRBV11-3; D gene ambiguous. Trimming removed 5 bases at V and 2 bases at J, with 5 bases between. This CDR3 has 12 residues. Germline values: CDR1 SGHNT, CDR2 YENEEA. The CDR3 loop is CASSLNTDTQYF. CDR3 coding DNA: TGTGCCAGCAGCCTAAACACAGATACGCAGTATTTT.

The V and J genes are TRBV30 and TRBJ2-7, with TRBD2 as a possible D gene (5 bases). Germline V lookup: CDR1 GTSNPN, CDR2 SVGIG (reference sequence). V was trimmed by 3 bases and J by 2 bases, leaving 11 bases between them. The CDR3 covers 13 residues. The chain's CDR3 is CAWRTGVAYEQYF. CDR3 nucleotides: TGTGCCTGGAGGACCGGGGTGGCCTACGAGCAGTACTTC.

This rearrangement joins TRBV7-9 to TRBJ1-2; no reliable D call. Trimming removed 0 bases at V and 4 bases at J, with 9 bases between. The CDR3 runs 14 residues. From germline, CDR1 is SEHNR and CDR2 FQNEAQ (reference sequence). The CDR3 spells CASSLARGAYGYTF. The DNA of the CDR3 is TGTGCCAGCAGCTTAGCCCGGGGTGCCTATGGCTACACCTTC.

The genes are TRBV30 and TRBJ1-1; D is ambiguous. Trimming removed 4 bases at V and 1 base at J, with 10 bases between. The length of the CDR3 is 13 residues. CDR1 is GTSNPN and CDR2 is SVGIG in the germline V gene (reference sequence). The CDR3 sequence: CAWILRGNTEAFF. CDR3 nucleotides: TGTGCCTGGATCCTCCGAGGGAACACTGAAGCTTTCTTT.

The chain couples TRBV27 to TRBJ1-5; no definite D call. CDR3 size: 14 residues. The V end lost 2 bases, the J end lost 1 base, and 6 bases lay between the germline ends. Germline-derived CDR1 and CDR2 are MNHEY and SMNVEV (reference sequence). CDR3 sequence reads: CASSLAVSNQPQHF. As DNA, the CDR3 is TGTGCCAGCAGTTTAGCAGTAAGCAATCAGCCCCAGCATTTT.

The chain uses TRBV6-5 and TRBJ1-1, with no clear D. The CDR3 spans 14 residues. The germline V and J ends were trimmed by 5 bases and 5 bases, with 15 bases remaining between them. Germline V CDR1 and CDR2: MNHEY, SVGAGI. The CDR3 sequence: CASSPGPGGTEAFF. The CDR3 DNA sequence: TGTGCCAGCAGTCCGGGCCCCGGAGGGACTGAAGCTTTCTTT.

The rearrangement joins TRBV5-1 to TRBJ2-3; 10 nucleotides match TRBD2. The CDR3 is made up of 15 amino acids. V dropped 3 bases and J dropped 4; count of bases not matched to a gene: 5. The germline gives CDR1 SGHRS, CDR2 YFSETQ. The CDR3 nucleotides are TGCGCCAGCAGCTCGAAGCTAGCGGGAGCAGATACGCAGTATTTT. It encodes CASSSKLAGADTQYF.

The CDR3 protein is CASSPSTGVSDTQYF. The CDR3 nucleotides are TGTGCCAGCAGCCCCTCTACCGGGGTCAGCGATACGCAGTATTTT. The gene calls are TRBV7-3 and TRBJ2-3, with D perhaps matching TRBD2 (5 bases). V lost 5 bases and J 6 bases, leaving 18 bases between the germline ends. The length of the CDR3 is 15 residues. Germline CDR1 SGHTA, CDR2 FQGTGA.

This chain links TRBV6-5 with TRBJ1-2; 7 bases align to TRBD1. V dropped 4 bases and J dropped 4; count of bases not matched to a gene: 6. Germline assignment: CDR1 MNHEY and CDR2 SVGAGI. The CDR3 runs 14 residues. This chain's CDR3 is CASSSQGLAYGYTF. The CDR3 coding sequence is TGTGCCAGCAGTTCACAGGGGCTTGCCTATGGCTACACCTTC.

The chain recombines TRBV27 with TRBJ2-2; TRBD2 aligns across 8 bases. Germline V gene lookup returns CDR1 MNHEY and CDR2 SMNVEV (reference sequence). J gave up 1 base and V 6 bases, and 7 bases lay outside the gene matches. CDR3 size: 16 residues. In DNA form, the CDR3 reads TGTGCCAGCAGAGCGGGAGTTTACGTGAACACCGGGGAGCTGTTTTTT. Protein: CASRAGVYVNTGELFF.

The rearrangement links TRBV27 to TRBJ1-1; tentatively, D is TRBD1 (6 bases). This CDR3 is built from 13 residues. V was trimmed by 5 bases and J by 5 bases, leaving 12 bases between them. The germline CDR1 and CDR2 sequences are MNHEY and SMNVEV (reference sequence). As DNA, the CDR3 is TGTGCCAGCAGTCTACAGGGTGTTACTGAAGCTTTCTTT. Its protein product is CASSLQGVTEAFF.

This clone was observed a few times. This chain uses TRBV6-5 with TRBJ1-2; TRBD1 aligns across 12 bases. The CDR3 loop spans 15 amino acids. Germline values: CDR1 MNHEY, CDR2 SVGAGI. The V and J ends lost 4 bases and 7 bases, in that order; junction bases with no gene match: 7. CDR3 sequence reads: CASSSAGTGGGGYTF. The DNA for the CDR3 is TGTGCCAGCAGTTCCGCCGGGACAGGGGGCGGTGGCTACACCTTC.

The J gene is TRBJ2-7, the V gene TRBV19, with 7 positions matching TRBD2. CDR3 length: 15 residues. The junction had 8 bases not matched to a gene; V was cut back by 3 bases and J by 3 bases. Looked up from germline, CDR1 is LNHDA and CDR2 is SQIVND (reference sequence). The CDR3 DNA is TGTGCCAGTAGTATGGGCGGGAGCCCACACTACGAGCAGTACTTC. Translated, it gives CASSMGGSPHYEQYF.

V is TRBV25-1 and J is TRBJ2-7; 14 bases agree with TRBD2. V lost 1 base, J lost 7 bases, and 6 bases stayed unmatched. The germline gives CDR1 MGHDK, CDR2 SYGVNS. CDR3 length equals 16 residues. The CDR3: CASSESRLAGGKEQYF. The CDR3 bases are TGTGCCAGCAGTGAATCACGACTAGCGGGAGGGAAGGAGCAGTACTTC.

V is TRBV7-9 and J is TRBJ1-5, with D tentatively TRBD1 (6 bases). This CDR3 is built from 14 residues. Germline CDR1 SEHNR, CDR2 FQNEAQ (reference sequence). Trimming pared 5 bases from V and 2 bases from J, leaving 10 bases between. The CDR3 DNA follows: TGTGCCAGCAGCCCGACAGGAGGCAATCAGCCCCAGCATTTT. This encodes CASSPTGGNQPQHF.

This chain joins TRBV12-5 and TRBJ1-1, with 8 bases lining up with TRBD1. The CDR3 has 17 amino acids. From germline, CDR1 is LGHNT and CDR2 FRNRAP. The ends lost 3 bases at V and 0 bases at J; junction bases unmatched: 9. In nucleotides, the CDR3 is TGTGCTAGTGGTTTACCAGGGACAGGCACATTGAACACTGAAGCTTTCTTT. This sequence encodes CASGLPGTGTLNTEAFF.

This clone was counted a few times. A much larger clone lies a single base off, so this may be a read error. V gene TRBV7-8 combines with J gene TRBJ2-7, with D perhaps TRBD2 (7 bases). Germline CDR1 and CDR2: SGHVS and FQNEAQ. The CDR3 totals 13 residues. The CDR3 DNA reads as TGTGACAGCAGTCTGGGGGCGGGGGTCGAGCAGTACTTC. This translates into CDSSLGAGVEQYF.

The chain is built from TRBV6-5 and TRBJ2-7, with 9 bases lining up with TRBD1. The CDR3 spans 14 residues. V was clipped by 5 bases and J by 1 base; unmatched bases: 3. Germline V CDR1 and CDR2: MNHEY, SVGAGI. The CDR3 nucleotides are TGTGCCAGCAGTACTGACAGGGGGTCCTACGAGCAGTACTTC. Translation: CASSTDRGSYEQYF.

The rearrangement joins TRBV6-5 to TRBJ2-7; D unclear. Trimming shortened V by 2 bases and J by 6 bases, and 17 bases separated the two germline ends. CDR1 and CDR2 from the germline V gene are MNHEY and SVGAGI. This CDR3 contains 15 residues. The CDR3 loop reads CASSYNSQEPVEQYF. CDR3 nucleotides: TGTGCCAGCAGTTACAACTCGCAGGAACCAGTCGAGCAGTACTTC.

The J gene is TRBJ1-3, the V gene TRBV15, with TRBD1 matching over 7 bases. The V gene's germline CDR1 is LNHNV and CDR2 YYDKDF (reference sequence). The CDR3 spans 14 residues. V was clipped by 4 bases and J by 4 bases; unmatched bases: 4. The CDR3 sequence is CATSNPGQGNTIYF. The DNA of the CDR3 is TGTGCCACCAGCAACCCGGGACAGGGAAACACCATATATTTT.